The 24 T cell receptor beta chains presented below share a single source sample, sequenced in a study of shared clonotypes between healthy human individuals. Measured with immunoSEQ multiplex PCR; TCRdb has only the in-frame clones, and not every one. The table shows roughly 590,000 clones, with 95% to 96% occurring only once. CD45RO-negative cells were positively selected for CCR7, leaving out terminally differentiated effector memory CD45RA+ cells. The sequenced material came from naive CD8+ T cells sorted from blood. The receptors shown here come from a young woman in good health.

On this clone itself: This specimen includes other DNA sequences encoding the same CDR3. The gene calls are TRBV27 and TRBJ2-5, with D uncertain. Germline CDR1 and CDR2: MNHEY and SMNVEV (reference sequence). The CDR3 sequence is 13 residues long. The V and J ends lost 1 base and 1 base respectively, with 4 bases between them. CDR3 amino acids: CASSLLGQETQYF. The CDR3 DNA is TGTGCCAGCAGTTTATTAGGCCAAGAGACCCAGTACTTC.

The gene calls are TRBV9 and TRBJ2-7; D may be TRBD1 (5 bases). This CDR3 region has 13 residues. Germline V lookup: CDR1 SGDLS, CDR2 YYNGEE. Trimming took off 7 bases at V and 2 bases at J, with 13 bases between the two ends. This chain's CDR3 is CASGATSPYEQYF. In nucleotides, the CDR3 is TGTGCCAGCGGGGCGACCTCTCCCTACGAGCAGTACTTC. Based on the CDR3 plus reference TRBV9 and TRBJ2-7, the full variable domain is DSGVTQTPKHLITATGQRVTLRCSPRSGDLSVYWYQQSLDQGLQFLIQYYNGEERAKGNILERFSAQQFPDLHSELNLSSLELGDSALYFCASGATSPYEQYFGPGTRLTVT.

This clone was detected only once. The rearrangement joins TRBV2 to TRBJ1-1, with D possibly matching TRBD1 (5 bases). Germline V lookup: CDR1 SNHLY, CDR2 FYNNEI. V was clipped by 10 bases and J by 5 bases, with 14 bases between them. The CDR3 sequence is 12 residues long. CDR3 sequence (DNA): TGTGCCAACACGAGAGGGGTTACTGAAGCTTTCTTT. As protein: CANTRGVTEAFF. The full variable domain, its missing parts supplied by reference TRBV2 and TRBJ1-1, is EPEVTQTPSHQVTQMGQEVILRCVPISNHLYFYWYRQILGQKVEFLVSFYNNEISEKSEIFDDQFSVERPDGSNFTLKIRSTKLEDSAMYFCANTRGVTEAFFGQGTRLTVV.

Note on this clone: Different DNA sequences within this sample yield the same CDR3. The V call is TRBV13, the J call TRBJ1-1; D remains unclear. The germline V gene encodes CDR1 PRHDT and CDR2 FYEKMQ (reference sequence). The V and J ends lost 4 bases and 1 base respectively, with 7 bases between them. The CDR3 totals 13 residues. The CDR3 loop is CASSYTENTEAFF. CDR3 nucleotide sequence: TGTGCCAGCAGCTATACAGAGAACACTGAAGCTTTCTTT.

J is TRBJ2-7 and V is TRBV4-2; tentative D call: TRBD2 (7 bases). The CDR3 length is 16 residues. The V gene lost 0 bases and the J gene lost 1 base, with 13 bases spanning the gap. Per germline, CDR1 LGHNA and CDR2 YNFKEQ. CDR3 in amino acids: CASSQEGGGLSYEQYF. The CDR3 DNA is TGTGCCAGCAGCCAAGAGGGCGGGGGCCTTTCCTACGAGCAGTACTTC.

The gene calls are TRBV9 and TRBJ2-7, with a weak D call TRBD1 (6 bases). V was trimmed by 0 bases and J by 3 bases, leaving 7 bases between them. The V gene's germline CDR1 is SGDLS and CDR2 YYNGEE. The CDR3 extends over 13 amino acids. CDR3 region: CASSVGDIYEQYF. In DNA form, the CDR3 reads TGTGCCAGCAGCGTAGGGGACATCTACGAGCAGTACTTC.

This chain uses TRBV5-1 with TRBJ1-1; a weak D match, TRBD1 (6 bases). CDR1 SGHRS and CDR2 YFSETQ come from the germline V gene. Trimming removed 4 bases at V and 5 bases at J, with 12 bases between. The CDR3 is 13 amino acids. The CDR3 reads CASSDRSVTEAFF. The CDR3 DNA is TGCGCCAGCAGCGACAGGAGTGTTACTGAAGCTTTCTTT.

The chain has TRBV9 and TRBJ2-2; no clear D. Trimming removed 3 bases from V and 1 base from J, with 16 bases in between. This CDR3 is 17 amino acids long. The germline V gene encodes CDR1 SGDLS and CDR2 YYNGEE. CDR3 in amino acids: CASSAPLEGGNTGELFF. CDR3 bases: TGTGCCAGCAGCGCCCCGCTAGAAGGTGGGAACACCGGGGAGCTGTTTTTT. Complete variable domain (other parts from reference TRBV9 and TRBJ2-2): DSGVTQTPKHLITATGQRVTLRCSPRSGDLSVYWYQQSLDQGLQFLIQYYNGEERAKGNILERFSAQQFPDLHSELNLSSLELGDSALYFCASSAPLEGGNTGELFFGEGSRLTVL.

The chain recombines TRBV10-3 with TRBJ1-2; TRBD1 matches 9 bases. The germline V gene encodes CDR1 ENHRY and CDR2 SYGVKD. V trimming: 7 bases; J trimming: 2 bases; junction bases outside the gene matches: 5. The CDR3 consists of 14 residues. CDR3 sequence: CAINTGTGNYGYTF. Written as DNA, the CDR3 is TGTGCCATCAACACCGGGACAGGGAACTATGGCTACACCTTC.

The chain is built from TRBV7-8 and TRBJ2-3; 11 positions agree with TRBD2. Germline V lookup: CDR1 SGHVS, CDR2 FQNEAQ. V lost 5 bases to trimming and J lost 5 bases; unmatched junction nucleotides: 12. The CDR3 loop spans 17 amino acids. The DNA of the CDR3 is TGTGCCAGCAGCGAGTCAACCGGGACTAGCGGTCGAGATACGCAGTATTTT. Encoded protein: CASSESTGTSGRDTQYF.

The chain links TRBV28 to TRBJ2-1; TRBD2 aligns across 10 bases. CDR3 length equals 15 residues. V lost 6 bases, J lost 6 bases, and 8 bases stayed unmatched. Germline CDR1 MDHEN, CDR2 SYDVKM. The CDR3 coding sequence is TGTGCCAGCAGACAGCTGGCTAGCGGGAGCAATGAGCAGTTCTTC. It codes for CASRQLASGSNEQFF.

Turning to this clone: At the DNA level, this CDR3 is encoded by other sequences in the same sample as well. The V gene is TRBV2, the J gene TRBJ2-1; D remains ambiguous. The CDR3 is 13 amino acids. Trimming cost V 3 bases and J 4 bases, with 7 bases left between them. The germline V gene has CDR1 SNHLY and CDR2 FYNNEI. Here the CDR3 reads CASSDSVYNEQFF. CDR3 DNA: TGTGCCAGCAGTGATTCGGTTTACAATGAGCAGTTCTTC.

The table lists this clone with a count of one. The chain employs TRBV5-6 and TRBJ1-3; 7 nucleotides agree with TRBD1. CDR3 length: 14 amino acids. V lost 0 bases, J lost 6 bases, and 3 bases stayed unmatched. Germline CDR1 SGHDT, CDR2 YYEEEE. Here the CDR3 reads CASSLGQGKNTIYF. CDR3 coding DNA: TGTGCCAGCAGCTTGGGACAGGGCAAAAACACCATATATTTT.

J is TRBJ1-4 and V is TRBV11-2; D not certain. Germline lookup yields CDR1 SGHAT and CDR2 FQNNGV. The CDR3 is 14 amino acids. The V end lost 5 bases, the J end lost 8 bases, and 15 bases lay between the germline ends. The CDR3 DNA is TGTGCCAGCAGCGAAAAAAGGCGCGGAGAAAAACTGTTTTTT. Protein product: CASSEKRRGEKLFF.

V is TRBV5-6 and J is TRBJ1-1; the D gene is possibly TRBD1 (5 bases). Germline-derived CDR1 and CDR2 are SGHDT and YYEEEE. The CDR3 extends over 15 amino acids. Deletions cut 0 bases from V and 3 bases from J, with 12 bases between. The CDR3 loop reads CASSLGRGLDTEAFF. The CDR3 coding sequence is TGTGCCAGCAGCTTGGGTCGGGGGTTGGACACTGAAGCTTTCTTT.

CDR3 sequence (DNA): TGTGCCAGCAGCCCAGAGGGACTATTTTCGAATGAGCAGTTCTTC. Residues: CASSPEGLFSNEQFF. The chain employs TRBV9 and TRBJ2-1; 7 bases map to TRBD2. Germline values: CDR1 SGDLS, CDR2 YYNGEE. V lost 4 bases and J lost 7; bases outside the gene matches: 11. This CDR3 has 15 amino acids.

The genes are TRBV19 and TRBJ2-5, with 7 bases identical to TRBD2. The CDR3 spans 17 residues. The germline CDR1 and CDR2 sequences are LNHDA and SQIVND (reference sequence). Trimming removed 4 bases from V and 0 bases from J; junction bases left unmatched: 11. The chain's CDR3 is CASSRGWLAEYQETQYF. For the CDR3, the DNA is TGTGCCAGTAGTAGGGGGTGGCTAGCGGAGTACCAAGAGACCCAGTACTTC.

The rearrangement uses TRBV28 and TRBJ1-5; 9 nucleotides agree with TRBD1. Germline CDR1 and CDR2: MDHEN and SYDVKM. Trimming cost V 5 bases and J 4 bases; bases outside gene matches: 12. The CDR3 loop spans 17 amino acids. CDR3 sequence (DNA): TGTGCCAGCAGTAACCCGGGCGGGACAGGGCCTAATCAGCCCCAGCATTTT. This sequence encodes CASSNPGGTGPNQPQHF.

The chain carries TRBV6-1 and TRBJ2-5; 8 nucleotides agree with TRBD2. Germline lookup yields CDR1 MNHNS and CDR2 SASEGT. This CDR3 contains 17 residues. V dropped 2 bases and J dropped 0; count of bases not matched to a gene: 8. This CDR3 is CASSEIAGRGYQETQYF. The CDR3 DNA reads TGTGCCAGCAGTGAAATAGCGGGAAGGGGGTACCAAGAGACCCAGTACTTC.

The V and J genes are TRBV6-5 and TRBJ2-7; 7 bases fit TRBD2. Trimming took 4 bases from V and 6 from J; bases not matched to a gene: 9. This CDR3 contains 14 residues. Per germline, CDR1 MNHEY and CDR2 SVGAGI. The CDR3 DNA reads TGTGCCAGCAGTTGGGGGGAGGGCGTCTCCGAGCAGTACTTC. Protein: CASSWGEGVSEQYF.

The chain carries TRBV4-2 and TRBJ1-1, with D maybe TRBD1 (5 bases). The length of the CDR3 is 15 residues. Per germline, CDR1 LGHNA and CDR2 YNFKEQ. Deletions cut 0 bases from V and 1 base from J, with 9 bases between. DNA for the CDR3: TGTGCCAGCAGCCAAGATGGGGGAAAGAACACTGAAGCTTTCTTT. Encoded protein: CASSQDGGKNTEAFF.

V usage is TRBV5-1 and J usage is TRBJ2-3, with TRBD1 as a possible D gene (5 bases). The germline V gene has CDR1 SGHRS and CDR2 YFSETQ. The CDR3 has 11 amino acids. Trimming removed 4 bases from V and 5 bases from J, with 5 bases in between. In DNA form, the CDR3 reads TGCGCCAGCAGCCAGGGAGATACGCAGTATTTT. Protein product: CASSQGDTQYF.

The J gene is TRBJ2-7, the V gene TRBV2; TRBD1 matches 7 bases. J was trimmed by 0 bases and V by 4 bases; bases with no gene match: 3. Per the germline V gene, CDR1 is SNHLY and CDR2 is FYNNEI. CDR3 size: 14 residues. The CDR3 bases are TGTGCCAGCAGTGGGGACAGTAGCTCCTACGAGCAGTACTTC. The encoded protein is CASSGDSSSYEQYF. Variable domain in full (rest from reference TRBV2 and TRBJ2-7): EPEVTQTPSHQVTQMGQEVILRCVPISNHLYFYWYRQILGQKVEFLVSFYNNEISEKSEIFDDQFSVERPDGSNFTLKIRSTKLEDSAMYFCASSGDSSSYEQYFGPGTRLTVT.

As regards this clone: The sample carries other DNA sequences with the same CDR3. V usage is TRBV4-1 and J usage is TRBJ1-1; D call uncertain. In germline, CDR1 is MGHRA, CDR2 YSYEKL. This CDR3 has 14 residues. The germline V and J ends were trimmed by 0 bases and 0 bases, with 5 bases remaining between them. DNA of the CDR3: TGCGCCAGCAGCCAAGATCCCGTGAACACTGAAGCTTTCTTT. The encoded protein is CASSQDPVNTEAFF.